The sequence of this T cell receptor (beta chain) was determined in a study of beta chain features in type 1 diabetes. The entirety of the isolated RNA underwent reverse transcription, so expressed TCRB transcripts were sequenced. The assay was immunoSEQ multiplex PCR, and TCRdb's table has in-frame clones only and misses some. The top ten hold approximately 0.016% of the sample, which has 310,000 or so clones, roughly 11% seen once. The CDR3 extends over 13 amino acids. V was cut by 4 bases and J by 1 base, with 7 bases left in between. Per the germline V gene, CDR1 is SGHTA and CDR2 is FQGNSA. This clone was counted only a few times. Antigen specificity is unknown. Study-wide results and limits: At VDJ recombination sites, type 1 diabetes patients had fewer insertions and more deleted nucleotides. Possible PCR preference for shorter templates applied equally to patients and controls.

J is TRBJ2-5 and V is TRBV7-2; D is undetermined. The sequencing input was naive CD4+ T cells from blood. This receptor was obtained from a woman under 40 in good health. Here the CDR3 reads CASSSIVQETQYF. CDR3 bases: TGTGCCAGCAGCTCCATTGTCCAAGAGACCCAGTACTTC.